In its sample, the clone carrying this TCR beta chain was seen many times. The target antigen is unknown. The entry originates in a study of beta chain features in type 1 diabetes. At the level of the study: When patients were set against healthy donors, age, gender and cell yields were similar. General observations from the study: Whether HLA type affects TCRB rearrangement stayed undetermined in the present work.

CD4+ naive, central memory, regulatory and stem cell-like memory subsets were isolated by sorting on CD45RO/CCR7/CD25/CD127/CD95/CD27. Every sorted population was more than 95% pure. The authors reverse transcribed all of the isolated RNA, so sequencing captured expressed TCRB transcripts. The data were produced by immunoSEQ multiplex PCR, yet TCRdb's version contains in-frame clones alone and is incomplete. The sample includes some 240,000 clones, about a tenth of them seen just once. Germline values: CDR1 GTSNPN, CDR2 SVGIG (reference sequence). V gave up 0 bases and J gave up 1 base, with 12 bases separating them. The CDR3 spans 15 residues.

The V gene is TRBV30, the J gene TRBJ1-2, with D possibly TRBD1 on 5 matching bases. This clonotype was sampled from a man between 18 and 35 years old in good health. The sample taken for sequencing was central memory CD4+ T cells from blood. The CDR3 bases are TGTGCCTGGAGTGTACCGGGACTGGGTAACTATGGCTACACCTTC. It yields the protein CAWSVPGLGNYGYTF.